Shown below are 18 T cell receptor beta chains from a single sample sequenced in a study of CD8 T cells in ankylosing spondylitis (dated by TCRdb to about 2017). The method behind the library was 5' RACE. The listed sequencing device is Illumina HiSeq 2500. TCRdb cleaned the public reads at Q25 with fastp, built clones with MiXCR and kept in-frame beta chains. Rows merge per CDR3 protein into single entries with the most common DNA and genes. Here the sample has around 210,000 distinct CDR3 sequences; roughly 8.2% occur a single time. The ten largest account for around 4.9% of the sample. Source material: blood, either unsorted or a sorted T cell fraction (not recorded which). These receptors came from a female donor with ankylosing spondylitis or in good health (not recorded which).

This clonotype was recorded a few times. V usage is TRBV12-3 or TRBV12-4 and J usage is TRBJ2-5; 8 bases agree with TRBD1. The CDR3 totals 15 residues. The V and J ends lost 5 bases and 4 bases, in that order; junction bases with no gene match: 9. The CDR3 DNA is TGTGCCAGCAGTCCAACACAGGGGGGCCCAGAGACCCAGTACTTC. This encodes CASSPTQGGPETQYF.

The rearrangement links TRBV12-3 or TRBV12-4 to TRBJ1-1; the D gene is possibly TRBD1 (6 bases). Trimming took off 2 bases at V and 4 bases at J, with 23 bases between the two ends. The CDR3 is made up of 18 amino acids. CDR3 sequence reads: CASSLKVGSGARSTEAFF. CDR3 coding DNA: TGTGCCAGCAGTTTAAAGGTAGGATCAGGGGCCCGGAGCACTGAAGCTTTCTTT.

This clonotype was counted ten times or more. The chain has TRBV11-1 and TRBJ2-1; the D gene is possibly TRBD2 (6 bases). The CDR3 is 18 residues long. The germline gives CDR1 SGHAT, CDR2 FQDESV (reference sequence). The ends were cut back, 5 bases at V and 0 bases at J, with 20 bases in the middle. Here the CDR3 DNA reads TGTGCCAGCAGCACCCAAGTTAGGACGGGAGTCTCCTACAATGAGCAGTTCTTC. This translates into CASSTQVRTGVSYNEQFF.

This clonotype has at least ten counts. This sequence joins TRBV6-1 and TRBJ2-3; 14 positions match TRBD2. The junction had 3 bases not matched to a gene; V was cut back by 5 bases and J by 5 bases. Germline CDR1 reads MNHNS; CDR2 reads SASEGT. The CDR3 loop spans 15 amino acids. The CDR3 reads CASSLGLAGVDTQYF. DNA for the CDR3: TGTGCCAGCAGTCTGGGACTAGCGGGAGTAGATACGCAGTATTTT.

The chain combines TRBV11-2 with TRBJ2-1; 7 bases are a match to TRBD2. The V gene end was trimmed by 8 bases and the J gene end by 1 base; junction bases not matched to a gene: 8. Germline lookup yields CDR1 SGHAT and CDR2 FQNNGV. This CDR3 is 15 amino acids long. The CDR3 DNA follows: TGTGCCAGCGGATTTGAGCGGGGATCCTACAATGAGCAGTTCTTC. It translates to CASGFERGSYNEQFF.

The rearrangement links TRBV7-9 to TRBJ2-3, with D tentatively TRBD2 (5 bases). V gave up 0 bases and J gave up 4 bases, with 8 bases separating them. CDR1 and CDR2 (germline): SEHNR, FQNEAQ (reference sequence). The CDR3 consists of 14 residues. CDR3 bases: TGTGCCAGCAGCTTAGCGAGGACTTCAGATACGCAGTATTTT. Protein sequence: CASSLARTSDTQYF.

This clonotype was found many times. The chain links TRBV29-1 to TRBJ2-7; TRBD2 matches 12 bases. Germline CDR1 and CDR2: SQVTM and ANQGSEA. This CDR3 has 17 amino acids. The J segment lost 2 bases and the V segment lost 4 bases, leaving 12 bases of the junction unmatched. This CDR3 reads CSVVASGRAGATYEQYF. The CDR3 bases are TGCAGCGTTGTGGCTAGCGGGAGGGCCGGAGCAACCTACGAGCAGTACTTC.

This sequence joins TRBV11-2 and TRBJ2-4; D may match TRBD1 or TRBD2 (5 bases each). The ends were cut back, 0 bases at V and 8 bases at J, with 11 bases in the middle. The CDR3 is made up of 14 amino acids. CDR1 and CDR2 (germline): SGHAT, FQNNGV. In DNA form, the CDR3 reads TGTGCCAGCAGCTTAGATCGGGAAGGGGACATTCAGTACTTC. Translating it yields CASSLDREGDIQYF.

On this clonotype: Being one base from a much bigger clone, this may be a read error. The genes are TRBV10-3 and TRBJ1-2; 9 positions agree with TRBD1. V shed 4 bases and J 4 bases; nucleotides not matched to a gene: 1. Looked up from germline, CDR1 is ENHRY and CDR2 is SYGVKD. The CDR3 consists of 13 residues. CDR3 in amino acids: CAISGGQGYGYTF. DNA for the CDR3: TGTGCCATCAGTGGGGGACAGGGCTATGGCTACACCTTC.

A remark on this clonotype: Just one base apart from a much larger clone, this may be a read error. The V gene is TRBV7-8, the J gene TRBJ2-1; no reliable D call. There are 13 residues in the CDR3. Germline CDR1 is SGHVS and CDR2 is FQNEAQ. The CDR3 protein is CANSLELYNEQFF. The CDR3 bases are TGTGCCAACAGCTTAGAACTGTACAATGAGCAGTTCTTC.

This clonotype came up many times. The chain carries TRBV5-1 and TRBJ2-3; 10 bases map to TRBD2. J gave up 2 bases and V 4 bases, and 7 bases lay outside the gene matches. CDR3 size: 16 residues. Germline lookup yields CDR1 SGHRS and CDR2 YFSETQ. CDR3 region: CASSLILAGDTDTQYF. DNA of the CDR3: TGCGCCAGCAGCCTTATCCTAGCGGGGGACACAGATACGCAGTATTTT.

This clonotype was found many times. An end of the junction does not agree with germline; a read error may underlie this. V is TRBV12-3 or TRBV12-4 and J is TRBJ1-2; a weak D match, TRBD1 (6 bases). The CDR3 consists of 14 residues. This CDR3 is CASRLGGFNYGYTF. CDR3 nucleotide sequence: TGTGCCAGCAGATTAGGGGGTTTTAACTATGGCTACACCTTC.

This clonotype was recorded at least ten times. The chain combines TRBV6-6 with TRBJ1-1, with D unclear. Germline CDR1 MNHNY, CDR2 SVGAGI (reference sequence). V was cut by 0 bases and J by 2 bases, with 7 bases left in between. The CDR3 runs 14 residues. As DNA, the CDR3 is TGTGCCAGCAGTTACTCGCAGAGAAACACTGAAGCTTTCTTT. This sequence encodes CASSYSQRNTEAFF.

In its sample, this clonotype was seen many times. V and J are TRBV12-3 or TRBV12-4 and TRBJ2-5; D is ambiguous. The V end was cut by 5 bases, the J end by 3 bases, with 7 bases between. The CDR3 loop spans 12 amino acids. The CDR3 sequence is CASSPGEETQYF. CDR3 in DNA: TGTGCCAGCAGTCCAGGAGAAGAGACCCAGTACTTC.

For this clonotype: A much larger clone sits a single nucleotide away, making a read error possible. The chain couples TRBV5-1 to TRBJ1-6; TRBD1 might be the D (6 bases). CDR3 length equals 16 residues. The ends were cut back, 0 bases at V and 7 bases at J, with 14 bases in the middle. Germline V gives CDR1 SGHRS, CDR2 YFSETQ. For the CDR3, the DNA is TGCGCCAGCAGCTTGGCCGTGGGACACCAGAATTCACCCCTCCACTTT. The encoded protein is CASSLAVGHQNSPLHF.

The chain is built from TRBV19 and TRBJ1-5; D is possibly TRBD1 (6 bases). V was trimmed by 1 base and J by 1 base, leaving 8 bases between them. The CDR3 runs to 15 residues. Germline V gene sequence: CDR1 LNHDA, CDR2 SQIVND (reference sequence). CDR3 coding DNA: TGTGCCAGTAGTATAGCACAGGGAAGCAATCAGCCCCAGCATTTT. It is translated as CASSIAQGSNQPQHF.

This clonotype was seen at least ten times. The rearrangement uses TRBV13 and TRBJ2-1; tentatively, D is TRBD2 (6 bases). With 5 bases removed from V and 6 bases from J, the gap between germline ends came to 11 bases. The CDR3 loop spans 13 amino acids. CDR1 and CDR2 from the germline V gene are PRHDT and FYEKMQ (reference sequence). The CDR3 bases are TGTGCCAGCAGCCCCCTAGCGATCAATGAGCAGTTCTTC. Residues: CASSPLAINEQFF.

This clonotype was detected many times. The chain employs TRBV28 and TRBJ2-7, with D perhaps TRBD1 or TRBD2 (6 bases each). Trimming left V 3 bases short and J 0 bases short, with 12 bases between. Germline lookup yields CDR1 MDHEN and CDR2 SYDVKM. This CDR3 is 15 amino acids long. DNA of the CDR3: TGTGCCAGCAGTTTGGGGGGCGTTAACTCCTACGAGCAGTACTTC. Amino acid sequence: CASSLGGVNSYEQYF.